This T cell receptor (beta chain) was captured by sequencing in a study of T cells after yellow fever vaccination. Study overall: Low-cell-number fractions underwent preparation using SMART-Seq v4 Ultra Low Input.

This clonotype was observed at least ten times. Its antigen is as yet unknown. The germline V gene encodes CDR1 LNHNV and CDR2 YYDKDF (reference sequence). V shed 3 bases and J shed 5 bases, with 10 bases lying between them. The CDR3 runs 13 residues. Making TCR cDNA involved 5'RACE template switching, which added UMIs and a universal primer site. TCRdb re-called the 5' RACE reads with MiXCR, one entry per CDR3 protein. The sample has roughly 400,000 distinct CDR3 sequences, around 19% seen once. Study-wide results and limits: Weaker, the secondary response had a peak occurring faster, on day 5 versus 15. Contamination of FACS-sorted repertoires by abundant clonotypes from the bulk population could occur.

This TCR was recovered from a man aged 18-30 years who received the YFV17D yellow fever vaccine. The material was PBMCs, obtained before the yellow fever booster vaccination. The V call is TRBV15, the J call TRBJ2-5; D is perhaps TRBD1 or TRBD2 (6 bases each). The CDR3 DNA follows: TGTGCCACCAGCAGTTTAGGGGGGGAGACCCAGTACTTC. This translates into CATSSLGGETQYF.